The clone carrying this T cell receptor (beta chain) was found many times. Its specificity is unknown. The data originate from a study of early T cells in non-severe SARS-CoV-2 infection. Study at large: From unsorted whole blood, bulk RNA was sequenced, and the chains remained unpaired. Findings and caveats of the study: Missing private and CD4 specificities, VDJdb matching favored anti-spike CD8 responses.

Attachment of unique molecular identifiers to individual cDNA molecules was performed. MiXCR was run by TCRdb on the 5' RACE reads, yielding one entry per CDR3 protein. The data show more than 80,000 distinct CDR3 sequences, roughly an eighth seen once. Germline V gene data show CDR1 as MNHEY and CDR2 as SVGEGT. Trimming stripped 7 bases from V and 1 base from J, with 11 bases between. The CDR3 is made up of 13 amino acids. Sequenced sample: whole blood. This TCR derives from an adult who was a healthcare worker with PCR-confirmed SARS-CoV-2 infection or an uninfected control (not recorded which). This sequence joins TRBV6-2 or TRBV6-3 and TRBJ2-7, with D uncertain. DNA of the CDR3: TGTGCCAGCACGAGGACGAGGTCCTACGAGCAGTACTTC. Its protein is CASTRTRSYEQYF.